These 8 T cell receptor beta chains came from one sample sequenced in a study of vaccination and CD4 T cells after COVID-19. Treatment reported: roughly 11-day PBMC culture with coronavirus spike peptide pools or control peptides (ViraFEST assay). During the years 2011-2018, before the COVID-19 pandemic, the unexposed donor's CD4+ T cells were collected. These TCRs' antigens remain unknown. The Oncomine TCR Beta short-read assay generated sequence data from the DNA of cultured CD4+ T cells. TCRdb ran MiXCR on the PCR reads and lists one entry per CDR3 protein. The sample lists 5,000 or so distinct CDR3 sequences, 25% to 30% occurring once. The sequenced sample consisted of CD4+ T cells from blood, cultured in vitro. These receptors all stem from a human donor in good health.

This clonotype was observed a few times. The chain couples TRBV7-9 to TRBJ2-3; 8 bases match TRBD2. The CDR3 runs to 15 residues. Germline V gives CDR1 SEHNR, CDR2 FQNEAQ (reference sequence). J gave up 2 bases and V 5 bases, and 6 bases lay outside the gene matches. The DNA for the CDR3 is TGTGCCAGCAGCATACAGCGGGGGCTCACAGATACGCAGTATTTT. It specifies CASSIQRGLTDTQYF.

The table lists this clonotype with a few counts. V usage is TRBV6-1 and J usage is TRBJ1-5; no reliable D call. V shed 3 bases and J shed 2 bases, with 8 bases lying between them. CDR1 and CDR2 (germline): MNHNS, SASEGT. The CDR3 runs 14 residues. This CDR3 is CASSEWLGNQPQHF. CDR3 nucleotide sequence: TGTGCCAGCAGTGAGTGGTTGGGCAATCAGCCCCAGCATTTT.

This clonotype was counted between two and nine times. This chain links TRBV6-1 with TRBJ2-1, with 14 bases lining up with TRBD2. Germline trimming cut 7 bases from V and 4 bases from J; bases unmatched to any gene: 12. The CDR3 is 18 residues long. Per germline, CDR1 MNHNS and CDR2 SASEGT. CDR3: CASTLTSGGANSYNEQFF. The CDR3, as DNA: TGTGCCAGCACCCTGACTAGCGGGGGGGCCAACTCGTACAATGAGCAGTTCTTC.

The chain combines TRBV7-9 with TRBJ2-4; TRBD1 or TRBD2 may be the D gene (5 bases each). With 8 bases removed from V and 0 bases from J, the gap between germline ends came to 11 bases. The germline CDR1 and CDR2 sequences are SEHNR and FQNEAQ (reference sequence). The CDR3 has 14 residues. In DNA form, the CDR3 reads TGTGCCAGCGGGGGTCCGATAGCCAAAAACATTCAGTACTTC. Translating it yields CASGGPIAKNIQYF.

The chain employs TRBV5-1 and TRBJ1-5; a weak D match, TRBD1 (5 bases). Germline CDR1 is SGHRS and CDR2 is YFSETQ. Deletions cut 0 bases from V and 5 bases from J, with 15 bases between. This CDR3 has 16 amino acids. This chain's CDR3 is CASSLGIGGGYQPQHF. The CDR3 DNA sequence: TGCGCCAGCAGCTTGGGGATTGGGGGAGGGTATCAGCCCCAGCATTTT.

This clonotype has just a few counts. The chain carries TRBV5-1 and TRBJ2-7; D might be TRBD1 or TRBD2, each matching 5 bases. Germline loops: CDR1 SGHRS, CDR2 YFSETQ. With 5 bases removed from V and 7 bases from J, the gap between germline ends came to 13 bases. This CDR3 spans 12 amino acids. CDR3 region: CASSWDAREQYF. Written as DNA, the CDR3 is TGCGCCAGCAGTTGGGACGCAAGGGAGCAGTACTTC.

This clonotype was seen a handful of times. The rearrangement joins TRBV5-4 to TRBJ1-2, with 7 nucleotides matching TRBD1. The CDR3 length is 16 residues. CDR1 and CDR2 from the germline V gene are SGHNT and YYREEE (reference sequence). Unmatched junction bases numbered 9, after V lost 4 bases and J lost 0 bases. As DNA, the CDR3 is TGTGCCAGCAGCCCACGGGGGACAGCGACTAACTATGGCTACACCTTC. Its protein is CASSPRGTATNYGYTF.

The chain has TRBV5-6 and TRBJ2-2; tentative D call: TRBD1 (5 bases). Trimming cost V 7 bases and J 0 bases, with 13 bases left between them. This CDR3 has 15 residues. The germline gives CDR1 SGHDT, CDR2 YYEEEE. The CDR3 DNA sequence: TGTGCCAGCCACAGGCCATACTCGAACACCGGGGAGCTGTTTTTT. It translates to CASHRPYSNTGELFF.